This T cell receptor (beta chain) came from a study of T cell changes during pregnancy in multiple sclerosis. Germline V CDR1 and CDR2: SEHNR, FQNEAQ (reference sequence). The CDR3 loop spans 13 amino acids. V lost 5 bases and J lost 4; bases outside the gene matches: 5. Sequenced by immunoSEQ multiplex PCR; TCRdb stores in-frame clones only, minus some. The sample lists around 60,000 clones; 95% to 97% were seen once. Sequenced here: CD8+ T cells from peripheral blood mononuclear cells, sampled after pregnancy. The origin of this receptor is a female donor with multiple sclerosis, enrolled in a pregnancy study. The V gene is TRBV7-9, the J gene TRBJ2-7; 7 nucleotides align to TRBD1. The CDR3 loop is CASSPDREYEQYF. Written as DNA, the CDR3 is TGTGCCAGCAGCCCCGACAGGGAATACGAGCAGTACTTC.